The 27 T cell receptor beta chains given below trace back to one sample, sequenced in a study of cytomegalovirus exposure and HLA in healthy donors. PCR was performed using 60 Vbeta and 13 Jbeta primers. Assay used: immunoSEQ multiplex PCR; TCRdb lists only in-frame clones, some missing. The table has approximately 160,000 clones, approximately 71% seen once; the top ten hold over 4%. Sequenced sample: PBMCs. The receptors come from a male donor in good health and CMV-seronegative.

The V call is TRBV5-6, the J call TRBJ1-2; 9 bases align to TRBD1. CDR1 and CDR2 from the germline V gene are SGHDT and YYEEEE. Trimming took 4 bases from V and 9 from J; bases not matched to a gene: 10. The CDR3 sequence is 14 residues long. The CDR3 DNA reads TGTGCCAGCAGCATATACGGGACAGGGTTAAGCTACACCTTC. Translation: CASSIYGTGLSYTF.

This clone was observed a few times. This rearrangement joins TRBV4-3 to TRBJ2-3, with 7 bases matching TRBD1. V trimming: 6 bases; J trimming: 0 bases; junction bases outside the gene matches: 9. There are 16 residues in the CDR3. Germline CDR1 LGHNA, CDR2 YSLEER. CDR3 residues: CASSFQGDGSTDTQYF. The CDR3 DNA reads TGCGCCAGCAGTTTTCAGGGGGACGGCAGCACAGATACGCAGTATTTT.

The rearrangement links TRBV7-2 to TRBJ1-5, with 9 bases lining up with TRBD1. V was pared by 3 bases and J by 6 bases, with 6 bases of the junction left unmatched. Per the germline V gene, CDR1 is SGHTA and CDR2 is FQGNSA. This CDR3 comprises 15 residues. CDR3 bases: TGTGCCAGCAGCTTCCGGACAGGGGAGAGTCAGCCCCAGCATTTT. Residues: CASSFRTGESQPQHF.

CDR3 sequence reads: CASRQGQVGGYTF. The CDR3 DNA reads TGTGCCAGCAGACAGGGACAGGTAGGCGGCTACACCTTC. The rearrangement links TRBV27 to TRBJ1-2, with 8 bases that match TRBD1. Per the germline V gene, CDR1 is MNHEY and CDR2 is SMNVEV (reference sequence). J gave up 8 bases and V 6 bases, and 8 bases lay outside the gene matches. The CDR3 length is 13 residues.

The genes are TRBV11-2 and TRBJ2-3; no clear D gene. Germline CDR1 reads SGHAT; CDR2 reads FQNNGV. CDR3 size: 14 residues. Trimming stripped 2 bases from V and 2 bases from J, with 8 bases between. This CDR3 is CASSLSLPTDTQYF. In DNA form, the CDR3 reads TGTGCCAGCAGCTTAAGTCTACCCACAGATACGCAGTATTTT.

The chain's CDR3 is CASSYRGLYNEQFF. The CDR3 nucleotides read TGTGCCAGCAGTTACAGAGGACTGTACAATGAGCAGTTCTTC. The chain employs TRBV6-6 and TRBJ2-1; D possibly corresponds to TRBD2 (5 bases). This CDR3 spans 14 amino acids. Trimming took 2 bases from V and 4 from J, leaving 9 bases between them. Germline V gives CDR1 MNHNY, CDR2 SVGAGI (reference sequence).

The chain joins TRBV27 to TRBJ2-5, with D tentatively TRBD1 (6 bases). Judging by the DNA end, TRBJ2-7 fits better; the J call may be wrong. Germline CDR1 is MNHEY and CDR2 is SMNVEV (reference sequence). CDR3 size: 13 residues. CDR3 amino acids: CASADRTSYEQYF. The CDR3 DNA reads as TGTGCCAGTGCTGACAGGACCTCCTACGAGCAGTACTTC.

This rearrangement joins TRBV11-3 to TRBJ2-2; possible D gene TRBD2, 6 bases. V gave up 0 bases and J gave up 4 bases, with 12 bases separating them. Germline V CDR1 and CDR2: SGHNT, YENEEA. This CDR3 region has 16 residues. CDR3 in DNA: TGTGCCAGCAGCTTAGATGGGGGGATAAGCACCGGGGAGCTGTTTTTT. This codes for CASSLDGGISTGELFF.

The chain couples TRBV6-5 to TRBJ2-1; TRBD2 matches 10 bases. The V segment lost 6 bases and the J segment 9 bases; nucleotides outside the gene matches: 8. The CDR3 is made up of 14 amino acids. Germline V lookup: CDR1 MNHEY, CDR2 SVGAGI. The CDR3 loop reads CASSTKRGGLEQFF. The CDR3 DNA sequence: TGTGCCAGCAGCACCAAGCGGGGGGGCCTTGAGCAGTTCTTC.

The chain links TRBV7-9 to TRBJ2-2; D is possibly TRBD1 (5 bases). The CDR3 is made up of 14 amino acids. The V and J ends lost 1 base and 5 bases respectively, with 8 bases between them. Looked up from germline, CDR1 is SEHNR and CDR2 is FQNEAQ (reference sequence). The chain's CDR3 is CASSLEGFTGELFF. The CDR3 region has the DNA TGTGCCAGCAGCTTAGAGGGGTTTACCGGGGAGCTGTTTTTT. The variable domain in full, completed from reference TRBV7-9 and TRBJ2-2, reads DTGVSQNPRHKITKRGQNVTFRCDPISEHNRLYWYRQTLGQGPEFLTYFQNEAQLEKSRLLSDRFSAERPKGSFSTLEIQRTEQGDSAMYLCASSLEGFTGELFFGEGSRLTVL.

This clone was seen only once. The chain uses TRBV7-9 and TRBJ1-2; weak D call: TRBD1 (5 bases). The CDR3 loop spans 13 amino acids. Deletions cut 5 bases from V and 2 bases from J, with 9 bases between. Per the germline V gene, CDR1 is SEHNR and CDR2 is FQNEAQ (reference sequence). CDR3 nucleotides: TGTGCCAGCAGCCCGACAGACAACTATGGCTACACCTTC. As protein: CASSPTDNYGYTF.

The gene calls are TRBV7-3 and TRBJ2-5; D is perhaps TRBD2 (7 bases). V was trimmed by 1 base and J by 1 base, leaving 16 bases between them. The CDR3 spans 17 residues. Per germline, CDR1 SGHTA and CDR2 FQGTGA. CDR3: CASSLRGPAGPQETQYF. The CDR3 region has the DNA TGTGCCAGCAGCTTAAGGGGGCCAGCGGGGCCCCAAGAGACCCAGTACTTC.

V and J are TRBV5-6 and TRBJ1-4; D is undetermined. The CDR3 loop spans 13 amino acids. V was pared by 4 bases and J by 7 bases, with 11 bases between. Per germline, CDR1 SGHDT and CDR2 YYEEEE. The CDR3 bases are TGTGCCAGCAGCCTGGACGGAGTTGAAAAACTGTTTTTT. Translating it yields CASSLDGVEKLFF. Together with reference TRBV5-6 and TRBJ1-4, the CDR3 gives the full variable domain: DAGVTQSPTHLIKTRGQQVTLRCSPKSGHDTVSWYQQALGQGPQFIFQYYEEEERQRGNFPDRFSGHQFPNYSSELNVNALLLGDSALYLCASSLDGVEKLFFGSGTQLSVL.

This chain joins TRBV4-1 and TRBJ2-1; D remains ambiguous. From germline, CDR1 is MGHRA and CDR2 YSYEKL. This CDR3 has 17 residues. The ends were cut back, 1 base at V and 3 bases at J, with 16 bases in the middle. CDR3 protein: CASSQVAHLGLYNEQFF. Written as DNA, the CDR3 is TGCGCCAGCAGCCAAGTGGCCCACCTTGGGCTCTACAATGAGCAGTTCTTC.

The chain employs TRBV7-3 and TRBJ2-3; TRBD1 aligns across 9 bases. Germline V gene data show CDR1 as SGHTA and CDR2 as FQGTGA. The CDR3 loop spans 15 amino acids. The ends lost 5 bases at V and 4 bases at J; junction bases unmatched: 7. CDR3 bases: TGTGCCAGCAGCGCAGACAGGGGGGGCGCAGATACGCAGTATTTT. This translates into CASSADRGGADTQYF.

This clone was detected a few times. The rearrangement uses TRBV21-1 and TRBJ2-2; the D call in the table, TRBD2, was not verified against the DNA. TRBV21-1 counts as a pseudogene. This CDR3 comprises 17 residues. The CDR3 spells CASRGFRDYFITGELFF. As DNA, the CDR3 is TGTGCCAGCAGAGGCTTCCGGGACTACTTTATAACCGGGGAGCTGTTTTTT.

The chain is built from TRBV30 and TRBJ2-3; TRBD1 agrees at 8 bases. Germline-derived CDR1 and CDR2 are GTSNPN and SVGIG (reference sequence). The CDR3 has 11 residues. Trimming took 0 bases from V and 11 from J; bases not matched to a gene: 1. CDR3 sequence (DNA): TGTGCCTGGAGTGTAGGACAGGGGCAGTATTTT. Its protein product is CAWSVGQGQYF.

CDR3 loop: CSAGQQPQHF. The CDR3 nucleotides read TGCAGCGCGGGACAGCAGCCCCAGCATTTT. The rearrangement uses TRBV20-1 and TRBJ1-5, with 7 bases lining up with TRBD1. CDR1 is DFQATT, CDR2 SNEGSKA, per germline (reference sequence). This CDR3 has 10 residues.

CDR3 DNA: TGTGCCAGCAGCTTACTCGGGGTTAGATCGGAGACCCAGTACTTC. Translated: CASSLLGVRSETQYF. V usage is TRBV11-2 and J usage is TRBJ2-5, with D possibly TRBD2 on 5 matching bases. The CDR3 length is 15 residues. Germline-derived CDR1 and CDR2 are SGHAT and FQNNGV. Trimming pared 2 bases from V and 5 bases from J, leaving 15 bases between.

The table lists this clone with a count of one. The J gene is TRBJ2-2, the V gene TRBV6-1, with 11 bases identical to TRBD2. The CDR3 sequence is 15 residues long. J gave up 7 bases and V 7 bases, and 8 bases lay outside the gene matches. CDR1 MNHNS and CDR2 SASEGT come from the germline V gene. The CDR3 sequence is CASTGLAGRDGELFF. For the CDR3, the DNA is TGTGCCAGCACCGGACTAGCGGGCAGGGACGGGGAGCTGTTTTTT.

The V gene is TRBV7-2, the J gene TRBJ2-7; TRBD1 matches at 10 bases. Germline CDR1 reads SGHTA; CDR2 reads FQGNSA. The trim removed 5 bases at V and 3 bases at J, leaving 7 bases unmatched. The CDR3 loop spans 15 amino acids. The CDR3 protein is CASSIDRGRIYEQYF. The CDR3, as DNA: TGTGCCAGCAGCATCGACAGGGGGCGCATCTACGAGCAGTACTTC.

The chain carries TRBV7-8 and TRBJ1-2; possibly TRBD1 for D (6 bases). With 0 bases removed from V and 5 bases from J, the gap between germline ends came to 19 bases. The V gene's germline CDR1 is SGHVS and CDR2 FQNEAQ. CDR3 size: 17 residues. Here the CDR3 DNA reads TGTGCCAGCAGCTTAGCGGGTGACAGGAAAGAATTATATGGCTACACCTTC. Translating it yields CASSLAGDRKELYGYTF.

This CDR3 reads CASSLGANGGKITEAFF. The CDR3 DNA sequence: TGTGCCAGCAGCTTAGGCGCCAATGGAGGGAAAATAACTGAAGCTTTCTTT. The chain couples TRBV13 to TRBJ1-1; no firm D call. The CDR3 length is 17 residues. V was cut by 0 bases and J by 5 bases, with 19 bases left in between. The germline V gene encodes CDR1 PRHDT and CDR2 FYEKMQ (reference sequence).

CDR3 protein: CASSSTGLSNQPQHF. In DNA, the CDR3 is TGTGCCAGCAGTTCGACTGGACTCAGCAATCAGCCCCAGCATTTT. The J gene is TRBJ1-5, the V gene TRBV6-8; D remains unclear. CDR3 size: 15 residues. Germline-derived CDR1 and CDR2 are MNHGY and SAAAGT. The germline V and J ends were trimmed by 4 bases and 1 base, with 11 bases remaining between them.

The chain recombines TRBV11-2 with TRBJ2-2; 9 positions match TRBD2. The CDR3 has 17 residues. The J segment lost 4 bases and the V segment lost 4 bases, leaving 10 bases of the junction unmatched. Germline CDR1 reads SGHAT; CDR2 reads FQNNGV. The CDR3 spells CASSSLRGGRGTGELFF. CDR3 coding DNA: TGTGCCAGCAGCTCATTGCGGGGGGGCCGGGGCACCGGGGAGCTGTTTTTT.

This chain uses TRBV4-2 with TRBJ2-5, with D possibly TRBD1 on 5 matching bases. The length of the CDR3 is 16 residues. The V and J ends lost 0 bases and 5 bases respectively, with 16 bases between them. Germline V gives CDR1 LGHNA, CDR2 YNFKEQ. The CDR3 coding sequence is TGTGCCAGCAGCCAAGATAAGGGCAGGGTGGTGGAGACCCAGTACTTC. Translating it yields CASSQDKGRVVETQYF.

This sequence joins TRBV2 and TRBJ1-4, with TRBD1 identical over 9 bases. The CDR3 loop spans 14 amino acids. V lost 6 bases and J lost 7; bases outside the gene matches: 6. Germline CDR1 and CDR2: SNHLY and FYNNEI. The CDR3 sequence is CASSYRGQGEKLFF. The CDR3 region has the DNA TGTGCCAGCAGCTACAGGGGGCAGGGTGAAAAACTGTTTTTT.